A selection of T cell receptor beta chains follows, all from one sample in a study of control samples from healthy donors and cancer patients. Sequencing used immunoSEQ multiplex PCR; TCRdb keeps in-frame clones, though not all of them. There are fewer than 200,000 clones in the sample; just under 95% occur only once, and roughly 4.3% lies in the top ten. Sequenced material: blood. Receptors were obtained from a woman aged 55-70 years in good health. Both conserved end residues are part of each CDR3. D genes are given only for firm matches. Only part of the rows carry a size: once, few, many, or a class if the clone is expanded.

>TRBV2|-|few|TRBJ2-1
CASGLAGFDEQFF
TGTGCCAGCGGACTGGCCGGGTTCGATGAGCAGTTCTTC
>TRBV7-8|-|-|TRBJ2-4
CASSLQGNIQYF
TGTGCCAGCAGCTTACAGGGGAACATTCAGTACTTC
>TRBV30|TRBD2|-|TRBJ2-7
CAWASLAGFYEQYF
TGTGCCTGGGCCTCACTAGCGGGGTTCTACGAGCAGTACTTC
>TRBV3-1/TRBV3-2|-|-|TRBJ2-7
CASGVDYEQYF
TGTGCCAGCGGGGTTGACTACGAGCAGTACTTC
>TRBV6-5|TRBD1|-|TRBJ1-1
CASSFRGRGEAFF
TGTGCCAGCAGTTTCAGGGGGCGAGGTGAAGCTTTCTTT
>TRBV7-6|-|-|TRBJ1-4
CASSLSRDGKLFF
TGTGCCAGCAGCTTAAGCAGGGACGGGAAACTGTTTTTT
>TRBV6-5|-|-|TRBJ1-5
CASSYFVADPQPQHF
TGTGCCAGCAGTTACTTTGTGGCGGATCCTCAGCCCCAGCATTTT
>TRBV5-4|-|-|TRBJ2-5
CASSLAGGKETQYF
TGTGCCAGCAGCTTGGCCGGCGGGAAAGAGACCCAGTACTTC
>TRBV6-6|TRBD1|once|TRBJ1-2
CASSYGDRGNYGYTF
TGTGCCAGCAGTTACGGGGACAGGGGAAACTATGGCTACACCTTC
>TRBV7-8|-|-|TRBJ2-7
CASSRSSQYEQYF
TGTGCCAGCAGCCGCAGCTCGCAATACGAGCAGTACTTC
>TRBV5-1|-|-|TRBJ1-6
CASRGVLNSPLHF
TGCGCCAGCCGGGGGGTCCTAAATTCACCCCTCCACTTT
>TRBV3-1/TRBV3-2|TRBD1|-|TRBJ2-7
CASSQVVQGDYEQYF
TGTGCCAGCAGCCAAGTGGTACAGGGGGACTACGAGCAGTACTTC
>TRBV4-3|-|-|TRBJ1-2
CASSQSRAYGYTF
TGCGCCAGCTCCCAGTCGAGAGCCTATGGCTACACCTTC
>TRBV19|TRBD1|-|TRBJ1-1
CASSIGSQGAAEAFF
TGTGCCAGTAGTATAGGTAGTCAGGGGGCCGCTGAAGCTTTCTTT
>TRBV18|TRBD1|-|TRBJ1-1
CASSPTIVGQGTEAFF
TGTGCCAGCTCACCAACAATCGTGGGACAGGGGACTGAAGCTTTCTTT
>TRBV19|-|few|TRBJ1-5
CASQYGTDNQPQHF
TGTGCCAGCCAGTACGGGACTGACAATCAGCCCCAGCATTTT
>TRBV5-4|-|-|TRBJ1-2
CASSSTYYGYTF
TGTGCCAGCAGCTCCACCTACTATGGCTACACCTTC
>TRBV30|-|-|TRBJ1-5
CAWSVRSNQPQHF
TGTGCCTGGAGTGTCAGGAGCAATCAGCCCCAGCATTTT
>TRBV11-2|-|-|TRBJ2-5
CASNFRNPQETQYF
TGTGCCAGCAACTTCAGAAACCCTCAAGAGACCCAGTACTTC
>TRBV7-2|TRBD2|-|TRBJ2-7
CASSSGMGLAGYEQYF
TGTGCCAGCAGCTCGGGAATGGGACTAGCGGGTTACGAGCAGTACTTC
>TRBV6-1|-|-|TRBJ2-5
CASSERDRETQYF
TGTGCCAGCAGTGAAAGGGATCGGGAGACCCAGTACTTC
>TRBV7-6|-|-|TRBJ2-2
CASSLDFGTAVAGELFF
TGTGCCAGCAGCTTAGATTTTGGGACGGCAGTCGCCGGGGAGCTGTTTTTT
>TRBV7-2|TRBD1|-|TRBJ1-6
CASKPLRDRGYNSPLHF
TGTGCCAGCAAACCTCTCCGGGACAGGGGTTATAATTCACCCCTCCACTTT
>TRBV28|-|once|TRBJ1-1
CASTGNTEAFF
TGTGCCAGCACCGGGAACACTGAAGCTTTCTTT
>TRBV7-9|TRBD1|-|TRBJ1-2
CASSLSDRGYGYTF
TGTGCCAGCAGCTTATCAGACAGGGGGTATGGCTACACCTTC
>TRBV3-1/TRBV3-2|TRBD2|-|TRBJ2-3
CASSQGLAGVETDTQYF
TGTGCCAGCAGCCAAGGGCTAGCGGGGGTTGAGACAGATACGCAGTATTTT
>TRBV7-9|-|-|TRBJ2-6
CASSGEAAGANVLTF
TGTGCCAGCAGCGGGGAGGCCGCTGGGGCCAACGTCCTGACTTTC
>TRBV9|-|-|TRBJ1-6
CASSVESGQRSSYNSPLHF
TGTGCCAGCAGCGTAGAATCTGGGCAGCGGAGCTCCTATAATTCACCCCTCCACTTT
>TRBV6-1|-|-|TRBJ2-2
CASSEASGELFF
TGTGCCAGCAGTGAAGCCAGCGGGGAGCTGTTTTTT
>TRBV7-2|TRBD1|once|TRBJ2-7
CASSSRQGQQYF
TGTGCCAGCAGCTCACGACAGGGCCAGCAGTACTTC
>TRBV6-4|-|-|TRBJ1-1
CASKIGPGTEAFF
TGTGCCAGCAAAATCGGTCCCGGGACTGAAGCTTTCTTT
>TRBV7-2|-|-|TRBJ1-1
CASSLGLVYTEAFF
TGTGCCAGCAGCTTAGGTTTGGTATACACTGAAGCTTTCTTT
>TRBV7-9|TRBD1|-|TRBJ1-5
CASSPGDRTLNQPQHF
TGTGCCAGCAGCCCCGGGGACAGGACCCTCAATCAGCCCCAGCATTTT
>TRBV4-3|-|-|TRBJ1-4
CASSLGTTGDEKLFF
TGCGCCAGCAGCCTGGGGACGACGGGGGATGAAAAACTGTTTTTT
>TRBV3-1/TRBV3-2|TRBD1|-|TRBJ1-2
CASSREGGGGYTF
TGTGCCAGCAGCCGAGAAGGGGGCGGCGGCTACACCTTC
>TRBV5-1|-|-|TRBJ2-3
CASSLRDIGVDTQYF
TGCGCCAGCAGCTTACGGGACATTGGTGTAGATACGCAGTATTTT
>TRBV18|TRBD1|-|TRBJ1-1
CASSTDRVAEAFF
TGTGCCAGCTCAACCGACAGGGTCGCTGAAGCTTTCTTT
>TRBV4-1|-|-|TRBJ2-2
CASSQEDLFLPGELFF
TGCGCCAGCAGCCAAGAGGATCTGTTCCTGCCCGGGGAGCTGTTTTTT
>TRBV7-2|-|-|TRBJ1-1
CASSLLASVGGTEAFF
TGTGCCAGCAGCCTCCTGGCGTCAGTGGGTGGGACTGAAGCTTTCTTT
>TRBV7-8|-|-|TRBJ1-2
CASSLAGTDYGYTF
TGTGCCAGCAGCTTAGCAGGGACGGACTATGGCTACACCTTC
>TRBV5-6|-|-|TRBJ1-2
CASRRDYGYTF
TGTGCCAGCAGGAGGGACTATGGCTACACCTTC
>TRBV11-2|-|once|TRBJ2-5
CASSLAGTYETQYF
TGTGCCAGCAGCTTGGCTGGGACTTATGAGACCCAGTACTTC
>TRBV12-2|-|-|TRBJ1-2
CASRQPRQGRGYTF
TGTGCAAGTCGCCAACCCCGACAGGGTCGGGGCTACACCTTC
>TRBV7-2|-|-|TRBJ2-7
CASSLSIGEQYF
TGTGCCAGCAGCTTATCGATTGGCGAGCAGTACTTC
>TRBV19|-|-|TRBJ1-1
CASRIQGLDTEAFF
TGTGCCAGTAGGATACAGGGTTTGGACACTGAAGCTTTCTTT
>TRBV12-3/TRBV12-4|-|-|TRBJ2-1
CASSFGLEQFF
TGTGCCAGCAGTTTCGGCCTTGAGCAGTTCTTC
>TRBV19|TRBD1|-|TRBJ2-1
CASSATRTGGVWSYNEQFF
TGTGCCAGTAGTGCCACCCGGACAGGGGGTGTATGGTCCTACAATGAGCAGTTCTTC
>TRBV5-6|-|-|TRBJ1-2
CASSRGSGYGYTF
TGTGCCAGCAGTCGGGGATCGGGCTATGGCTACACCTTC
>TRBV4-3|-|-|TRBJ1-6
CASSQDFLSPLHF
TGCGCCAGCAGCCAAGATTTTCTTTCACCCCTCCACTTT
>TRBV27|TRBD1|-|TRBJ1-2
CASSSPDRGHGYTF
TGTGCCAGCAGTTCCCCGGACAGGGGACATGGCTACACCTTC
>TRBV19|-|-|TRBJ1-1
CASSMGGGSTEAFF
TGTGCCAGTAGTATGGGAGGAGGGAGCACTGAAGCTTTCTTT
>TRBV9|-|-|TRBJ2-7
CASSVSGGTYEQYF
TGTGCCAGCAGCGTATCCGGGGGTACCTACGAGCAGTACTTC